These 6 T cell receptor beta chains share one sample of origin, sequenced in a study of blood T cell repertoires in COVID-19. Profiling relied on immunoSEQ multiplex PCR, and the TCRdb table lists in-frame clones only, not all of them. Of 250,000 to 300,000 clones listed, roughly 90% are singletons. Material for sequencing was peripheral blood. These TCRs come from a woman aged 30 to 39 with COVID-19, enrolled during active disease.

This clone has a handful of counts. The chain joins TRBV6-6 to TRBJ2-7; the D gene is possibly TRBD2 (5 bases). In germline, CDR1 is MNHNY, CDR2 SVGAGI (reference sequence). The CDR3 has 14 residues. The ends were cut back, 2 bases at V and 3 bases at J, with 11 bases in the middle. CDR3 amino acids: CASSYEGSSYEQYF. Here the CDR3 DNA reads TGTGCCAGCAGTTACGAGGGTAGCAGCTACGAGCAGTACTTC.

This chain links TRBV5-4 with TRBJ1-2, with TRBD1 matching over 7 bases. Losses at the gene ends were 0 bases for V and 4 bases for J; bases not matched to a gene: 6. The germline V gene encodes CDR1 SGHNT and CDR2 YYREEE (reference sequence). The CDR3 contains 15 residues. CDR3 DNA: TGTGCCAGCAGCTTGGCTGCCGGGACAGCCTATGGCTACACCTTC. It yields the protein CASSLAAGTAYGYTF.

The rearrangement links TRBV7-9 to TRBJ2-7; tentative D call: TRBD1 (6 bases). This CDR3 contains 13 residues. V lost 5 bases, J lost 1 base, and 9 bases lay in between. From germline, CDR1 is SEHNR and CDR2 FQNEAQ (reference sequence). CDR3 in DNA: TGTGCCAGCAGCGCCGGACAGTCCTACGAGCAGTACTTC. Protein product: CASSAGQSYEQYF. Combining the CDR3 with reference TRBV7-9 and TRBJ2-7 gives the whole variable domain DTGVSQNPRHKITKRGQNVTFRCDPISEHNRLYWYRQTLGQGPEFLTYFQNEAQLEKSRLLSDRFSAERPKGSFSTLEIQRTEQGDSAMYLCASSAGQSYEQYFGPGTRLTVT.

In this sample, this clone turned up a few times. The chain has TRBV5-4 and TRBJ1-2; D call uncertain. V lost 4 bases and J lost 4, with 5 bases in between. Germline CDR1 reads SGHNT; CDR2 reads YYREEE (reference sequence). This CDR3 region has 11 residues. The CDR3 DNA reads TGTGCCAGCAGCCTAGGCTATGGCTACACCTTC. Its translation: CASSLGYGYTF.

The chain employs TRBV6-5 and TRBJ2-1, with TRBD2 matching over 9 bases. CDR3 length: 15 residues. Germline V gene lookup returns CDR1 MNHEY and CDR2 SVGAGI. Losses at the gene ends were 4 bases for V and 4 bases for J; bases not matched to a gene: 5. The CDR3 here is CASSSKRGVYNEQFF. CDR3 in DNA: TGTGCCAGCAGTTCGAAGCGGGGGGTATACAATGAGCAGTTCTTC.

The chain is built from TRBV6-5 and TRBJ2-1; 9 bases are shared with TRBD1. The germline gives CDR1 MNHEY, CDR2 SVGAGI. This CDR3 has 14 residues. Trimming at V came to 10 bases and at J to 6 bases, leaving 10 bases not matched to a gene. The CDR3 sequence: CATRRDRAVNEQFF. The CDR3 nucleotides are TGTGCCACCCGCCGGGACAGGGCCGTCAATGAGCAGTTCTTC.